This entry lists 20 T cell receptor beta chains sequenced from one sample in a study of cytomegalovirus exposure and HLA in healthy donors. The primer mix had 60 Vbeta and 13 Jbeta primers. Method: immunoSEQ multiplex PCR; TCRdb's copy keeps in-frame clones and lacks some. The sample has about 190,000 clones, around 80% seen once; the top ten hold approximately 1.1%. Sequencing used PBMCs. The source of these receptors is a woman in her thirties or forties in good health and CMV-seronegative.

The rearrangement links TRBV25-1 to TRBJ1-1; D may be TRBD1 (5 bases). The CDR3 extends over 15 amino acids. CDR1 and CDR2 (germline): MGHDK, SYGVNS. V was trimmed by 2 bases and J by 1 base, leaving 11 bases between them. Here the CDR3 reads CASSETRQGNTEAFF. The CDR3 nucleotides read TGTGCCAGCAGTGAAACGCGCCAGGGGAACACTGAAGCTTTCTTT.

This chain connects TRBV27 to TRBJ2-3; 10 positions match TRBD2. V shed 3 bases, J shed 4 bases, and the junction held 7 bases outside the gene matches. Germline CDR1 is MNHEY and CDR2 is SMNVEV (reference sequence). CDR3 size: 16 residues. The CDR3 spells CASSLHSGRRSDTQYF. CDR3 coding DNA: TGTGCCAGCAGTTTGCATAGCGGGAGGAGATCAGATACGCAGTATTTT.

The CDR3 spells CASRLGGDTQYF. Written as DNA, the CDR3 is TGTGCCAGCAGACTAGGAGGGGATACGCAGTATTTT. The chain combines TRBV21-1 with TRBJ2-3; the D call in the table, TRBD2, was not verified against the DNA. TRBV21-1 is a pseudogene. The CDR3 is 12 amino acids.

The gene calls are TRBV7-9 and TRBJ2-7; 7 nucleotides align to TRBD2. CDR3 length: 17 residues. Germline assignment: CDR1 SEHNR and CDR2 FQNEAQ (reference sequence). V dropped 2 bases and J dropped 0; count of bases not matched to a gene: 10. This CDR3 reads CASSLPTGGRSSYEQYF. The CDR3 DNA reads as TGTGCCAGCAGCTTACCGACGGGGGGAAGGAGCTCCTACGAGCAGTACTTC.

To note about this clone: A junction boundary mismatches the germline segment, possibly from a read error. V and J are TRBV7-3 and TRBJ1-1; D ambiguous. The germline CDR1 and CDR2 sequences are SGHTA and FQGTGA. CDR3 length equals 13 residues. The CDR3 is CVSSLAGNTEAFF. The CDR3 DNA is TGTGTCAGCAGCTTGGCAGGGAACACTGAAGCTTTCTTT.

The CDR3 region is CAWRETGGEQYF. CDR3 nucleotides: TGTGCCTGGAGAGAAACCGGGGGCGAGCAGTACTTC. The rearrangement links TRBV30 to TRBJ2-7; D possibly corresponds to TRBD2 (6 bases). V was shortened by 3 bases and J by 6 bases, with 12 bases between the two germline ends. The germline V gene encodes CDR1 GTSNPN and CDR2 SVGIG (reference sequence). The length of the CDR3 is 12 residues.

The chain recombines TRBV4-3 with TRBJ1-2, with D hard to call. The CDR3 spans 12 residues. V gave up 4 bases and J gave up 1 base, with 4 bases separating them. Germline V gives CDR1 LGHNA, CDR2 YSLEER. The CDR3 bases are TGCGCCAGCAGCCGCGGTAACTATGGCTACACCTTC. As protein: CASSRGNYGYTF.

The CDR3 DNA sequence: TGTGCCAGCAGCTCCCCGAGTTCAGATACGCAGTATTTT. It translates to CASSSPSSDTQYF. The chain employs TRBV7-6 and TRBJ2-3; D call uncertain. The CDR3 extends over 13 amino acids. Germline CDR1 and CDR2: SGHVS and FNYEAQ. V shed 4 bases and J shed 4 bases, with 9 bases lying between them.

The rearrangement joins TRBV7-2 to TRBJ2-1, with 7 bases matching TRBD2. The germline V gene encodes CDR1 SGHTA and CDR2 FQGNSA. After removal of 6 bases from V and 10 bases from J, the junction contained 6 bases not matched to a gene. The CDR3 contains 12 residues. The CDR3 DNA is TGTGCCAGCAGTCGCCCGGGGGGAGAGCAGTTCTTC. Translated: CASSRPGGEQFF.

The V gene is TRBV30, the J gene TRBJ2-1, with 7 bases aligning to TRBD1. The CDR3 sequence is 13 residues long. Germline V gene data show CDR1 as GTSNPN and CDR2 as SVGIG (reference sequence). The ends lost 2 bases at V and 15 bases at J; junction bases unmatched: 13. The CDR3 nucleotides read TGTGCCTGGAGTTACCCCCCCGGGACAGATCGGTTCTTC. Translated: CAWSYPPGTDRFF. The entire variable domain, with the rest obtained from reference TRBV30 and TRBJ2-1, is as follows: SQTIHQWPATLVQPVGSPLSLECTVEGTSNPNLYWYRQAAGRGLQLLFYSVGIGQISSEVPQNLSASRPQDRQFILSSKKLLLSDSGFYLCAWSYPPGTDRFFGPGTRLTVL.

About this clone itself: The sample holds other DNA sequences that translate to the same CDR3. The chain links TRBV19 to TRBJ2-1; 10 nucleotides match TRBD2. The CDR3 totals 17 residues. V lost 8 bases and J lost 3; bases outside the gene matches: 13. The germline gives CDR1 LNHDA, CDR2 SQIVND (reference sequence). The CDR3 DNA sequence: TGTGCCAGTGGGCTAGCGGGAGAGGGGCTCGTCTACAATGAGCAGTTCTTC. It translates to CASGLAGEGLVYNEQFF.

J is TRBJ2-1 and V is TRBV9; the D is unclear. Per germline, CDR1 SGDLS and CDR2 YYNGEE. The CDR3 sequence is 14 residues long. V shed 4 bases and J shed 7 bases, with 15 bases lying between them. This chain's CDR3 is CASSPQVYKNEQFF. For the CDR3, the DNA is TGTGCCAGCAGCCCCCAGGTATACAAGAATGAGCAGTTCTTC.

The CDR3 region has the DNA TGTGCCAGTAGTATTCGGGGGGGTGAAGCTTTCTTT. This translates into CASSIRGGEAFF. The chain combines TRBV19 with TRBJ1-1; a weak D match, TRBD1 (5 bases). Germline V gene lookup returns CDR1 LNHDA and CDR2 SQIVND (reference sequence). The CDR3 sequence is 12 residues long. The V end was cut by 3 bases, the J end by 7 bases, with 9 bases between.

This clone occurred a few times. CDR3 amino acids: CASSVAGSGNTIYF. The CDR3 DNA sequence: TGTGCCAGCAGCGTAGCAGGGTCCGGAAACACCATATATTTT. This chain uses TRBV9 with TRBJ1-3, with D possibly matching TRBD1 (5 bases). Germline CDR1 and CDR2: SGDLS and YYNGEE. Trimming cost V 0 bases and J 4 bases, with 8 bases left between them. This CDR3 comprises 14 residues.

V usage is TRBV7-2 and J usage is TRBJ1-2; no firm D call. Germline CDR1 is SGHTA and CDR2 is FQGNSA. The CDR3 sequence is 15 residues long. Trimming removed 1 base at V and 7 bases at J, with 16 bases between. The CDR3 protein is CASSLGRNSFVGYTF. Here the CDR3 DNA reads TGTGCCAGCAGCTTAGGGCGTAACAGTTTCGTTGGCTACACCTTC.

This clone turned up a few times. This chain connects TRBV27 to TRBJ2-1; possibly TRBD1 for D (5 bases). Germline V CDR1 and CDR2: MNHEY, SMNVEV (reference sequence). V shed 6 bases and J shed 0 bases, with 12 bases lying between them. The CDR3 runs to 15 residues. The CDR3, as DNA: TGTGCCAGCAGAAGACAGAGCCGCTCCTACAATGAGCAGTTCTTC. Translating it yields CASRRQSRSYNEQFF.

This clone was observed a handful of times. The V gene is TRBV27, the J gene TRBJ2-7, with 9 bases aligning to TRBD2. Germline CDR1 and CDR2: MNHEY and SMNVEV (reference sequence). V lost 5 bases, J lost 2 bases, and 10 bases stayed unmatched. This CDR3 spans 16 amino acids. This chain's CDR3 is CASSRTLAGAAYEQYF. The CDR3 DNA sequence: TGTGCCAGCAGTAGGACCTTAGCGGGAGCGGCCTACGAGCAGTACTTC.

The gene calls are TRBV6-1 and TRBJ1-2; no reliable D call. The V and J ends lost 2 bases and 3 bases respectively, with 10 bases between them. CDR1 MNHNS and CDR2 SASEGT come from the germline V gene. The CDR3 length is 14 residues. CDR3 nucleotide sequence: TGTGCCAGCAGTGAATATAACACAGACTATGGCTACACCTTC. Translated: CASSEYNTDYGYTF.

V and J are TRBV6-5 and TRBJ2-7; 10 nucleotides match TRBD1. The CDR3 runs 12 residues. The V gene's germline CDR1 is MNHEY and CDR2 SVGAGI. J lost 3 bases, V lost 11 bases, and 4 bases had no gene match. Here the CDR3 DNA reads TGTGCCGTAAGGGACAGGGGCTACGAGCAGTACTTC. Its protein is CAVRDRGYEQYF.

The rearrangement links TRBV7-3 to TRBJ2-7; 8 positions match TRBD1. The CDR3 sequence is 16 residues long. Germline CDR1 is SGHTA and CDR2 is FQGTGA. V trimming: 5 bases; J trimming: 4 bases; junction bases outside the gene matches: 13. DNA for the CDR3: TGTGCCAGCAGCGAACAGGGGGACCCTGTGGTGTACGAGCAGTACTTC. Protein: CASSEQGDPVVYEQYF.